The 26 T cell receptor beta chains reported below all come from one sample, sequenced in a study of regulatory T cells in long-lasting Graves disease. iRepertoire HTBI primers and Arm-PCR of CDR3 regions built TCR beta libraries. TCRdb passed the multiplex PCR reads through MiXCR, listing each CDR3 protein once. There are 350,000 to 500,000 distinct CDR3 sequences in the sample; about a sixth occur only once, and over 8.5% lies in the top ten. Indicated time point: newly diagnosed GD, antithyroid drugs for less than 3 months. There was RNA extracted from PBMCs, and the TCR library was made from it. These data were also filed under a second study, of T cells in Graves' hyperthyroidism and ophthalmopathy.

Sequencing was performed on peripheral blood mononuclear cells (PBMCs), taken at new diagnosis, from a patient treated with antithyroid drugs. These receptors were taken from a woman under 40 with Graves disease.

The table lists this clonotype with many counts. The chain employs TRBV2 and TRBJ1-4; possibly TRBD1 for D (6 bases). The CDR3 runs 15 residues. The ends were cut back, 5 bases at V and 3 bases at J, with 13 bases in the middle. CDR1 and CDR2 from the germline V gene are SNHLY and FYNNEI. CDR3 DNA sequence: TGTGCCAGCAGTCAAGACAGGATGGCTAATGAAAAACTGTTTTTT. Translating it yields CASSQDRMANEKLFF. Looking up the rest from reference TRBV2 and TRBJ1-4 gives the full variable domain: EPEVTQTPSHQVTQMGQEVILRCVPISNHLYFYWYRQILGQKVEFLVSFYNNEISEKSEIFDDQFSVERPDGSNFTLKIRSTKLEDSAMYFCASSQDRMANEKLFFGSGTQLSVL.

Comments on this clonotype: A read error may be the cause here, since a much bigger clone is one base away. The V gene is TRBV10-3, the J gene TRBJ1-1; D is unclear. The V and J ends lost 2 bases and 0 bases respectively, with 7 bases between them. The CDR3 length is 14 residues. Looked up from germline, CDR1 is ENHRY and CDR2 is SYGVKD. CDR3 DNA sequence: TGTGCCATCAGTGAGCCCCGGGTGAACACTGAAGCTTTCTTT. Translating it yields CAISEPRVNTEAFF.

This CDR3 is CASSLFPGPGRQSYEQYF. In DNA form, the CDR3 reads TGTGCCAGCAGCTTATTCCCCGGCCCTGGGCGACAGTCCTACGAGCAGTACTTC. The chain combines TRBV7-9 with TRBJ2-7; a possible D gene is TRBD1 (5 bases). The CDR3 spans 18 residues. In germline, CDR1 is SEHNR, CDR2 FQNEAQ (reference sequence). V lost 2 bases, J lost 1 base, and 21 bases lay in between.

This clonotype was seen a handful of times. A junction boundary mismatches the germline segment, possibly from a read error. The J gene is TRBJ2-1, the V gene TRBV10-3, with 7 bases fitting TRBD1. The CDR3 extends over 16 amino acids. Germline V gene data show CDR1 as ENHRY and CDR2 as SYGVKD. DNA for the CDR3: TGTGTCATCAGTTCGGGACAGCCAATCACCTACAATGAGCAGTTCTTC. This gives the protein CVISSGQPITYNEQFF.

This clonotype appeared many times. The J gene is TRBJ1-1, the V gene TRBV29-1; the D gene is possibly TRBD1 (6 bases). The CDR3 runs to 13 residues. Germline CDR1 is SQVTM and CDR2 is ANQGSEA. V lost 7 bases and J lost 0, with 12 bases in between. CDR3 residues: CSARTEMNTEAFF. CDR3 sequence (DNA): TGCAGCGCGCGGACAGAGATGAACACTGAAGCTTTCTTT.

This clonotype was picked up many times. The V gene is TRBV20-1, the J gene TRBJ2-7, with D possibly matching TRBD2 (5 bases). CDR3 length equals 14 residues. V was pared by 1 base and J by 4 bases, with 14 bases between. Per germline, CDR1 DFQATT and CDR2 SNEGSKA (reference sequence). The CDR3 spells CSARGRTSSYEQYF. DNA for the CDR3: TGCAGTGCTAGAGGGAGGACCAGCTCGTACGAGCAGTACTTC.

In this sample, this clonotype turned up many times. The CDR3 DNA follows: TGTGCCAGCAGCCTCACAGGGAATCGGGGCTACACCTTC. Its translation: CASSLTGNRGYTF. The gene calls are TRBV7-2 and TRBJ1-2, with D maybe TRBD1 (6 bases). The CDR3 sequence is 13 residues long. The germline V gene encodes CDR1 SGHTA and CDR2 FQGNSA. Trimming removed 5 bases from V and 8 bases from J, with 15 bases in between.

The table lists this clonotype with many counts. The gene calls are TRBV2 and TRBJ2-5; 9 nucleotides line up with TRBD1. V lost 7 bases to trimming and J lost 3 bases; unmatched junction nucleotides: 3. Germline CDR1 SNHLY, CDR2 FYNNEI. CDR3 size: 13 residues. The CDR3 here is CASTRQGEETQYF. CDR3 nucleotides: TGTGCCAGCACTAGACAGGGGGAAGAGACCCAGTACTTC.

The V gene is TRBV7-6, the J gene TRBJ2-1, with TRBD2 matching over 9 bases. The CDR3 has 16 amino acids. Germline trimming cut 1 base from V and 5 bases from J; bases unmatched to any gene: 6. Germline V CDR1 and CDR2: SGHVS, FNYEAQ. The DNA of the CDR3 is TGTGCCAGCAGCTTAGTAGCGGGAGTGGACAACAATGAGCAGTTCTTC. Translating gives CASSLVAGVDNNEQFF.

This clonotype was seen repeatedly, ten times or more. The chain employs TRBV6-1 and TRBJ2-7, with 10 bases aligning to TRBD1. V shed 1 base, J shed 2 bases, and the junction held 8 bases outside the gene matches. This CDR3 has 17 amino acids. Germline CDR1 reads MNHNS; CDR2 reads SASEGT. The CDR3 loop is CASSEGGDRGNPYEQYF. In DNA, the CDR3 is TGTGCCAGCAGTGAAGGGGGGGACAGGGGCAACCCCTACGAGCAGTACTTC.

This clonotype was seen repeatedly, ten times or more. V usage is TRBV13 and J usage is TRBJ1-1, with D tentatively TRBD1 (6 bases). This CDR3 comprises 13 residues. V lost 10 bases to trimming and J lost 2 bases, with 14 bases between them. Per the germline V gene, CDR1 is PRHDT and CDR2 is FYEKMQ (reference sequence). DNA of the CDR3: TGTGCCACGCAAAGGGGGGCAAACACTGAAGCTTTCTTT. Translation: CATQRGANTEAFF.

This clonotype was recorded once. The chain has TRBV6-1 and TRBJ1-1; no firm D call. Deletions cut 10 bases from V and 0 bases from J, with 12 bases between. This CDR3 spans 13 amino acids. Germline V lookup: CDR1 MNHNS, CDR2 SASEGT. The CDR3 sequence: CATLNDLNTEAFF. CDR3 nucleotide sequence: TGTGCCACCCTAAACGACCTGAACACTGAAGCTTTCTTT.

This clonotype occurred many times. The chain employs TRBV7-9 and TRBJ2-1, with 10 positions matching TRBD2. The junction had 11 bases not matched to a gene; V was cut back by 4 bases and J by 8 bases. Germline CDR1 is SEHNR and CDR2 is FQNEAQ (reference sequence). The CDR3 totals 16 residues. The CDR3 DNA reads TGTGCCAGCAGCTCACCAGCGGGAGGGCCCCCGCATGAGCAGTTCTTC. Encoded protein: CASSSPAGGPPHEQFF.

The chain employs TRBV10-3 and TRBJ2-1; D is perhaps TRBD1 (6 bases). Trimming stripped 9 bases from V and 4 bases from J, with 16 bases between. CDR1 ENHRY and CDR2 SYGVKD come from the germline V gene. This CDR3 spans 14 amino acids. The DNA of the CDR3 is TGTGCCATGGGTCCAGGGGACCTATACAATGAGCAGTTCTTC. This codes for CAMGPGDLYNEQFF.

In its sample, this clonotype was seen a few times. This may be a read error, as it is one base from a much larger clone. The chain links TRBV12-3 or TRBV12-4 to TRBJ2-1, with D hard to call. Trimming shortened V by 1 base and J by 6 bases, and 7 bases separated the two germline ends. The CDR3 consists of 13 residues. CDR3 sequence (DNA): TGTGCCAGCAGTTTAGGGCAGGTCAATGAGCAGTTCTTC. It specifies CASSLGQVNEQFF.

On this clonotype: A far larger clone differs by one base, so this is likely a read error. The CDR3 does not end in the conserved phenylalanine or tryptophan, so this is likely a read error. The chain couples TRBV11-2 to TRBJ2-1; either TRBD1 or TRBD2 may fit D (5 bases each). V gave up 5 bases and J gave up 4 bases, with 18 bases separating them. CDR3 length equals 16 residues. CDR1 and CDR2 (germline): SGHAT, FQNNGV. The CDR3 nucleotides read TGTGCCAGCAGCCGATGGCTGGGGGTGAGGTACAATGAGCAGTTCCTC. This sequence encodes CASSRWLGVRYNEQFL.

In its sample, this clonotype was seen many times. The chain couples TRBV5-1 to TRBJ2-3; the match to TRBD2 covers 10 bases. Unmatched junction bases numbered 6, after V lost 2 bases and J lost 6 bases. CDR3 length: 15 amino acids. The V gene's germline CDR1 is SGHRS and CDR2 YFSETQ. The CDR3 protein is CASSLGTSEGDTQYF. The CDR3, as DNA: TGCGCCAGCAGCTTAGGGACTAGCGAGGGTGATACGCAGTATTTT.

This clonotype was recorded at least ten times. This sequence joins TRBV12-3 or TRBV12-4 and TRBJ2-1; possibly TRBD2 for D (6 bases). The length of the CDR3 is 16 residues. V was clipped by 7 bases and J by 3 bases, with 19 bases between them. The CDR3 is CASNRGDLRHYNEQFF. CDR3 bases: TGTGCCAGCAACCGCGGGGACCTACGGCACTACAATGAGCAGTTCTTC.

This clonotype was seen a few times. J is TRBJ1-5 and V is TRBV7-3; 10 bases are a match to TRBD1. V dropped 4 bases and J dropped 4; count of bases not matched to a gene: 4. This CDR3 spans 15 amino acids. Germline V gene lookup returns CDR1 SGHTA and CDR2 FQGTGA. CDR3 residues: CASSSGDRGNQPQHF. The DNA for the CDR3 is TGTGCCAGCAGCTCCGGGGACAGGGGTAATCAGCCCCAGCATTTT.

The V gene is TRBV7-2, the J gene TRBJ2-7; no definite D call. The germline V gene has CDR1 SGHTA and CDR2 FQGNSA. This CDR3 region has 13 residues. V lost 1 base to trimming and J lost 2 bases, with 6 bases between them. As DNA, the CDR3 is TGTGCCAGCAGCTTAGAAGGACCCTACGAGCAGTACTTC. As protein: CASSLEGPYEQYF.

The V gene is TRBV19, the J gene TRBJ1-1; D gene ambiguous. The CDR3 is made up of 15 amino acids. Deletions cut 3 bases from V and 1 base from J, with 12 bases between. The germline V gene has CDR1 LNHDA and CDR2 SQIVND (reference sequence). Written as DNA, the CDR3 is TGTGCCAGTAGTATTAAAGCACCACCGAACACTGAAGCTTTCTTT. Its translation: CASSIKAPPNTEAFF.

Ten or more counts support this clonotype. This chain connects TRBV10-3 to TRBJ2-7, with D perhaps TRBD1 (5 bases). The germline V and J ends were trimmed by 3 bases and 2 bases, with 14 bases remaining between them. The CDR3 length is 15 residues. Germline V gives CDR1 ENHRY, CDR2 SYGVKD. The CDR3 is CAISEGQTRAYEQYF. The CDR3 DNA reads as TGTGCCATCAGTGAAGGACAAACACGCGCCTACGAGCAGTACTTC.

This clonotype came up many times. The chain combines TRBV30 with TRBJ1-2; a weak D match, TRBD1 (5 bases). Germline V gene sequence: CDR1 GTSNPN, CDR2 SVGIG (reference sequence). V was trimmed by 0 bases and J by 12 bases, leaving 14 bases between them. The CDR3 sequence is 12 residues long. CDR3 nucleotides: TGTGCCTGGAGTGTACTTGGGACGGCGCACACCTTC. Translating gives CAWSVLGTAHTF.

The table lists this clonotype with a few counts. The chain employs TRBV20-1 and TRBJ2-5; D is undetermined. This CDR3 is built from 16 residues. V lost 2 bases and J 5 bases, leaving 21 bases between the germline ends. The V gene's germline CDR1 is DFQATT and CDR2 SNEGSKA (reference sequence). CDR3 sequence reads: CSARYPPREILETQYF. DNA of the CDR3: TGCAGTGCTAGATACCCCCCTCGCGAAATATTGGAGACCCAGTACTTC.

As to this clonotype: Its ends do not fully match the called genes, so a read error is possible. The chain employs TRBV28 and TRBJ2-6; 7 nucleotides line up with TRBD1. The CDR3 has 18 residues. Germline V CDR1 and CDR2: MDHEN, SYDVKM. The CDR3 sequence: CVSSLGQGVVSGANVLTF. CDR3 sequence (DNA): TGTGTCAGCAGTTTGGGCCAGGGGGTGGTATCTGGGGCCAACGTCCTGACTTTC.

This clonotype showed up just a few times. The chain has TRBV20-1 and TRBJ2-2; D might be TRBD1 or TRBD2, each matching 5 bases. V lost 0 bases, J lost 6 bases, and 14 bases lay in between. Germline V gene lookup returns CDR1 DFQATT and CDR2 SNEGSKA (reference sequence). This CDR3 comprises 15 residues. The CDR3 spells CSARDSLMGAGELFF. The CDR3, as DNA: TGCAGTGCTAGAGATTCGTTGATGGGGGCCGGGGAGCTGTTTTTT.